One TCR beta chain is described in this entry. Which antigen it targets is not known. Base qualities are not recorded, but no much larger clone differs from it by a single base. The collaborating institutions used their own protocols to collect whole blood in K2EDTA tubes. For TCRbeta analysis, collaborators shipped samples as frozen whole blood, isolated PBMCs, or DNA extracted from either of those sample types. These data belong to a study of blood T cell repertoires in COVID-19 (dated by TCRdb to 2019 to 2021). In terms of the full investigation: Samples from collaborators originated in the United States, Italy and Spain and spanned both the acute and convalescent phases of COVID-19. The prospective study material was composed of cDNA or gDNA derived from T cells, B-cell-depleted T cells, or PBMCs. Deeply sampled blood TCRbeta repertoires from subjects exposed to, actively infected with, or recovered from COVID-19 were included in the dataset. A freely available public database, intended as a resource for researchers studying the immune response to SARS-CoV-2, is where the repertoires were released. The samples were drawn from two sources: the first 160 participants of the ongoing ImmuneRACE study, and fewer than 1,500 subjects contributed by 6 global collaborators. Sample metadata almost always included a de-identified subject ID, COVID-19 status, age in years and sex. HLA class I and class II types, where available, came from metadata supplied by the sample provider rather than from assay-based typing.

TCRbeta CDR3 regions were amplified from genomic DNA using the immunoSEQ Assay, a bias-controlled multiplex PCR. The paper's data handling went like this. Within the assay, amplification of reference gene primers was used to estimate how many nucleated cells each sample contained. To quantify the absolute abundance of each unique TCRbeta CDR3 rearrangement, sequence reads were collapsed and filtered. Productive Simpson clonality was computed per sample as the square root of Simpson's diversity index over productive rearrangements. Imported from immuneACCESS, the table was reduced by TCRdb to in-frame sequences with V and J called. These copies leave out some clones; in studies compared against another copy, an unresolved V gene accounts for under half, and the cause of the remainder is not known. D and trimming come from the DNA, and the V and J calls and clone size come from that table. In all, the sample holds 150,000 or so clones, and roughly 88% of those were seen once. The ten largest make up 9% to 10% of the sample.

Study-level results and caveats: How much clinical and demographic metadata was included differed by source and by participant, and the metadata was provided uncurated.

Sequenced input: peripheral blood. The sequence was obtained from a woman aged 50 to 65 with acute or convalescent COVID-19.

The CDR3: CASSYRGGSNQPQHF. The sequence in DNA is TGTGCCAGCAGTTACAGGGGAGGTAGCAATCAGCCCCAGCATTTT. The chain is made from TRBV6-2 or TRBV6-3 and TRBJ1-5, with TRBD1 as a weak D call on 5 bases. CDR1 and CDR2 were assigned from the germline V gene as MNHEY and SVGEGT. At the junction V is shortened by 2 bases and J by 0 bases, with 8 bases in between. The CDR3 numbers 15 residues from cysteine through phenylalanine. The sequence is cut down to CDR3 DNA, 45 bases in frame from base 1.